These 23 T cell receptor beta chains originate from one sample sequenced in a study of breast tumors, draining lymph nodes, adjacent tissues. TCRdb reanalysed the multiplex PCR reads using MiXCR and keeps one entry per CDR3 protein. The sample has 150,000 to 200,000 distinct CDR3 sequences; 33% are singletons. Samples came from axillary lymph nodes draining the breast cancer. Sequencing was carried out using axillary lymph node tissue. The receptors stem from a female donor with breast cancer. Some clones in this sample may be carry-over from other donors' samples.

With regard to this clonotype: The conserved phenylalanine or tryptophan normally closing the CDR3 is absent here, so this likely arose from a read error. The chain combines TRBV2 with TRBJ2-7, with D possibly matching TRBD1 (5 bases). This CDR3 is 13 amino acids long. Germline lookup yields CDR1 SNHLY and CDR2 FYNNEI. The CDR3 bases are TGCGCCAGCAGTGCGGCAGGGCTGGGGGAGCAGTACCTC. As protein: CASSAAGLGEQYL.

This clonotype was seen ten or more times. The CDR3 DNA reads as TGTGCCAGCAGTCCCTTCGGGAGCAATGAGCAGTTCTTC. This encodes CASSPFGSNEQFF. The J gene is TRBJ2-1, the V gene TRBV6-2 or TRBV6-3, with D maybe TRBD2 (6 bases). Trimming took off 5 bases at V and 6 bases at J, with 11 bases between the two ends. Germline V gives CDR1 MNHEY, CDR2 SVGEGT. The CDR3 has 13 amino acids.

At least ten counts were recorded for this clonotype. V is TRBV4-1 and J is TRBJ1-5, with 7 bases aligning to TRBD1. Germline values: CDR1 MGHRA, CDR2 YSYEKL. The V segment lost 4 bases and the J segment 1 base; nucleotides outside the gene matches: 13. The CDR3 totals 18 residues. The chain's CDR3 is CASSPTPSPGQSNQPQHF. As DNA, the CDR3 is TGCGCCAGCAGCCCGACGCCATCGCCGGGACAGAGCAATCAGCCCCAGCATTTT.

Many counts were recorded for this clonotype. The chain couples TRBV11-2 to TRBJ2-3, with TRBD2 matching 8 bases. The CDR3 consists of 15 residues. V lost 5 bases to trimming and J lost 2 bases; unmatched junction nucleotides: 6. Per germline, CDR1 SGHAT and CDR2 FQNNGV. For the CDR3, the DNA is TGTGCCAGCAGCCTGGGGACTAGTCCCACAGATACGCAGTATTTT. It encodes CASSLGTSPTDTQYF.

This clonotype has ten or more counts. The V call is TRBV6-5, the J call TRBJ1-5; 8 nucleotides align to TRBD1. The CDR3 totals 15 residues. Per germline, CDR1 MNHEY and CDR2 SVGAGI. V trimming: 5 bases; J trimming: 4 bases; junction bases outside the gene matches: 7. CDR3 region: CASSSLQGANQPQHF. The DNA for the CDR3 is TGTGCCAGCAGTAGTCTCCAGGGGGCGAATCAGCCCCAGCATTTT.

This clonotype occurred many times. This chain connects TRBV6-5 to TRBJ1-6; the match to TRBD1 covers 9 bases. The germline V gene has CDR1 MNHEY and CDR2 SVGAGI. The CDR3 is 15 residues long. V was pared by 7 bases and J by 8 bases, with 9 bases of the junction left unmatched. Written as DNA, the CDR3 is TGTGCCAGCACCTCCCGAGGGACAGGGTATTCACCCCTCCACTTT. It translates to CASTSRGTGYSPLHF.

The sample holds many counts of this clonotype. The V gene is TRBV11-2, the J gene TRBJ2-5; 9 positions agree with TRBD2. Germline V gives CDR1 SGHAT, CDR2 FQNNGV. The CDR3 has 17 amino acids. Losses at the gene ends were 3 bases for V and 1 base for J; bases not matched to a gene: 9. For the CDR3, the DNA is TGTGCCAGCAGCTTCCTTCGACTAGCGGCCGGCCAAGAGACCCAGTACTTC. Translation gives CASSFLRLAAGQETQYF.

This clonotype was detected ten times or more. J is TRBJ2-1 and V is TRBV11-3; perhaps TRBD1 as D (6 bases). This CDR3 spans 13 amino acids. The germline CDR1 and CDR2 sequences are SGHNT and YENEEA. Trimming took 4 bases from V and 7 from J, leaving 11 bases between them. The CDR3 coding sequence is TGTGCCAGCAGCTCCACAGGGTTGAATGAGCAGTTCTTC. This encodes CASSSTGLNEQFF.

In its sample, this clonotype was seen a few times. The chain couples TRBV6-2 or TRBV6-3 to TRBJ2-7; TRBD2 might be the D (6 bases). The CDR3 runs to 14 residues. The germline gives CDR1 MNHEY, CDR2 SVGEGT. Trimming took off 3 bases at V and 3 bases at J, with 12 bases between the two ends. The CDR3 is CASSYAGINYEQYF. The DNA for the CDR3 is TGTGCCAGCAGTTATGCGGGGATCAACTACGAGCAGTACTTC.

On this clonotype: The conserved phenylalanine or tryptophan is not found at the CDR3 terminus, so this likely reflects a read error. The chain has TRBV4-2 and TRBJ1-5; TRBD1 agrees at 8 bases. V shed 7 bases and J 5 bases; nucleotides not matched to a gene: 10. Germline CDR1 LGHNA, CDR2 YNFKEQ. The CDR3 is made up of 15 amino acids. CDR3: CASNQGQATHQPQHS. The CDR3 nucleotides are TGTGCCAGCAACCAGGGACAGGCCACCCATCAGCCCCAGCATTCT.

The V gene is TRBV5-1, the J gene TRBJ1-6; tentative D call: TRBD1 (5 bases). The V end lost 6 bases, the J end lost 7 bases, and 14 bases lay between the germline ends. The CDR3 is made up of 14 amino acids. Germline V lookup: CDR1 SGHRS, CDR2 YFSETQ. The CDR3 DNA is TGCGCCAGCACCCAGGGAGGGTCAAATTCACCCCTCCACTTT. Its protein product is CASTQGGSNSPLHF.

V and J are TRBV20-1 and TRBJ2-5; tentative D call: TRBD2 (5 bases). The germline V and J ends were trimmed by 3 bases and 2 bases, with 28 bases remaining between them. This CDR3 has 19 residues. Germline assignment: CDR1 DFQATT and CDR2 SNEGSKA (reference sequence). In DNA form, the CDR3 reads TGCAGTGCTAGTTCCCCGTCAACGTCGGGCGGAAGGAGGCAAGAGACCCAGTACTTC. It specifies CSASSPSTSGGRRQETQYF.

This clonotype appeared a single time. V gene TRBV29-1 combines with J gene TRBJ2-5, with D perhaps given as TRBD1 or TRBD2 (5 bases each). Germline CDR1 reads SQVTM; CDR2 reads ANQGSEA. This CDR3 comprises 12 residues. The CDR3 coding sequence is TGCAGTGTGGGACGGGGTATGGAGACCCAGTACTTC. Protein product: CSVGRGMETQYF.

This clonotype was seen ten or more times. The chain combines TRBV9 with TRBJ2-7; 7 nucleotides match TRBD1. CDR3 size: 13 residues. Trimming at V came to 3 bases and at J to 6 bases, leaving 6 bases not matched to a gene. Germline CDR1 SGDLS, CDR2 YYNGEE. The CDR3 region has the DNA TGTGCCAGCAGCGCCTCCGGGACAGTCGAGCAGTACTTC. It encodes CASSASGTVEQYF.

This clonotype appeared a few times. This sequence may be a read error, since a much larger clone differs from it by one base. The chain couples TRBV20-1 to TRBJ2-7, with D tentatively TRBD1 (6 bases). Per the germline V gene, CDR1 is DFQATT and CDR2 is SNEGSKA (reference sequence). The CDR3 length is 15 residues. V lost 4 bases to trimming and J lost 2 bases, with 18 bases between them. The CDR3 region is CSAKPPQGIAYEQYF. The CDR3 nucleotides are TGCAGTGCTAAGCCCCCCCAGGGGATAGCCTACGAGCAGTACTTC.

The chain carries TRBV12-3 or TRBV12-4 and TRBJ1-2; 11 bases are a match to TRBD1. The CDR3 is 16 amino acids. J gave up 8 bases and V 6 bases, and 14 bases lay outside the gene matches. For the CDR3, the DNA is TGTGCCAGCAGCCCCGGTGTGGGACAGGGGGGTGTGGGCTACACCTTC. Its protein is CASSPGVGQGGVGYTF.

This clonotype was observed many times. J is TRBJ2-7 and V is TRBV7-2, with 8 bases fitting TRBD1. The CDR3 extends over 17 amino acids. Looked up from germline, CDR1 is SGHTA and CDR2 is FQGNSA. V shed 3 bases, J shed 2 bases, and the junction held 12 bases outside the gene matches. CDR3 DNA sequence: TGTGCCAGCAGCTTCTTCAGGGGGCGCGATTCAGCCTACGAGCAGTACTTC. It is translated as CASSFFRGRDSAYEQYF.

The rearrangement joins TRBV11-2 to TRBJ2-3, with 13 nucleotides matching TRBD2. This CDR3 is built from 19 residues. Trimming removed 1 base from V and 2 bases from J; junction bases left unmatched: 9. CDR1 and CDR2 (germline): SGHAT, FQNNGV. The CDR3 sequence is CASSLVLAGGAGTTDTQYF. As DNA, the CDR3 is TGTGCCAGCAGCTTAGTACTAGCGGGAGGGGCCGGAACCACAGATACGCAGTATTTT.

This chain uses TRBV24-1 with TRBJ2-7, with 9 bases lining up with TRBD1. This CDR3 contains 15 residues. V trimming: 4 bases; J trimming: 4 bases; junction bases outside the gene matches: 7. Germline-derived CDR1 and CDR2 are KGHDR and SFDVKD. The CDR3 DNA reads TGTGCCACCAGTGAGCCCGGGACAGGGACTTACGAGCAGTACTTC. Its protein is CATSEPGTGTYEQYF.

This clonotype was seen repeatedly, ten times or more. This chain joins TRBV6-5 and TRBJ1-6; 9 bases line up with TRBD1. There are 15 residues in the CDR3. V was clipped by 5 bases and J by 6 bases; unmatched bases: 5. The germline gives CDR1 MNHEY, CDR2 SVGAGI. The CDR3 is CASSERDRVNSPLHF. The CDR3 bases are TGTGCCAGCAGTGAAAGGGACAGGGTTAATTCACCCCTCCACTTT.

This clonotype was detected many times. V and J are TRBV4-3 and TRBJ1-5; maybe TRBD1 (5 bases). This CDR3 spans 13 amino acids. In germline, CDR1 is LGHNA, CDR2 YSLEER. The ends were cut back, 4 bases at V and 9 bases at J, with 13 bases in the middle. The CDR3 coding sequence is TGCGCCAGCAGCCCCCAGGGTAGGCCGCCCCAGCATTTT. It translates to CASSPQGRPPQHF.

This clonotype has just one count. The chain couples TRBV6-2 or TRBV6-3 to TRBJ2-2; D is possibly TRBD1 (5 bases). Germline V gives CDR1 MNHEY, CDR2 SVGEGT. V dropped 4 bases and J dropped 3 bases, with 12 bases sitting between them. This CDR3 comprises 15 residues. CDR3 loop: CASSLGQTHTGELFF. The CDR3 DNA is TGTGCCAGCAGTTTAGGACAAACCCACACCGGGGAGCTGTTTTTT.

This sequence joins TRBV6-1 and TRBJ2-7; either TRBD1 or TRBD2 may fit D (5 bases each). Germline V CDR1 and CDR2: MNHNS, SASEGT. The CDR3 has 14 residues. The germline V and J ends were trimmed by 5 bases and 3 bases, with 14 bases remaining between them. The CDR3 nucleotides are TGTGCCAGCAGTCGGGGCGAGTTTATCTACGAGCAGTACTTC. This codes for CASSRGEFIYEQYF.